This TCR beta chain stems from a study of T cells in Graves' hyperthyroidism and ophthalmopathy. Study at large: Blood from the periphery was taken at initial diagnosis, before any treatment.

There are many counts of this clonotype. What was amplified from RNA transcripts were TCR beta CDR3 regions. The primer set for the first-round RT-PCR of the TCR CDR3 was HTBI. One entry per CDR3 protein, called by TCRdb with MiXCR from the multiplex PCR reads. The sample shows hundreds of thousands of distinct CDR3 sequences, less than 25% of them seen only once. Sequencing was performed on blood. This TCR came from a young man with Graves' ophthalmopathy.

CDR3 DNA sequence: TGTGCCTGGAGTGTTAACTTAAACACTGAAGCTTTCTTT. Encoded protein: CAWSVNLNTEAFF. V gene TRBV30 combines with J gene TRBJ1-1; D gene unclear. Between the trimmed V and J ends, which lost 0 bases and 2 bases, there was a span of 7 bases. Germline CDR1 GTSNPN, CDR2 SVGIG (reference sequence). CDR3 length: 13 residues.